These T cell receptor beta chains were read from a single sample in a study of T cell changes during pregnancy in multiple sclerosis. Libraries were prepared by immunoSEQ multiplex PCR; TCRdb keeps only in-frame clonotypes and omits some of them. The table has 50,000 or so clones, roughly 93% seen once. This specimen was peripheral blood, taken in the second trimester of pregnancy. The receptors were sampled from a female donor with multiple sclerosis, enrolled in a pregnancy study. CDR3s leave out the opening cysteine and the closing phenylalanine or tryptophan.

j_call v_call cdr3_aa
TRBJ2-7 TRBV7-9 ASSLNPTYYEQY
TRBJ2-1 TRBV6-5 ASRFSGRLYNEQF
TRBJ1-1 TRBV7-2 ASSESGTLRTEAF
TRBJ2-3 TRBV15 ATSTWSRTDTQY
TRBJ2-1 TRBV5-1 ASSLRAGQDNEQF
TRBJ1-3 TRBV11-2 ASSGGLVGNTIY
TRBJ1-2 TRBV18 ASSPKEQGLSSGYT
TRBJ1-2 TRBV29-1 SVEPTGHYGYT
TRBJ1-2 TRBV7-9 ASSKTWDRGGDGYT
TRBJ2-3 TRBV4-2 ASSQEWTSGRDTQY
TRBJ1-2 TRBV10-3 AISRRGGDYGYT
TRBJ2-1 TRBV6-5 ASRITGTGRNEQF
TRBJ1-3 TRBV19 ASTLYGNSGNTIY
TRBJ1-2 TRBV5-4 ASSLDRGLGYT
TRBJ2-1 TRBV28 ASLEDAVNEQF
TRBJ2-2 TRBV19 ASSIDSVPTGELF
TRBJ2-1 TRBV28 ASSLRGSRSNEQF
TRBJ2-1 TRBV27 ASSSRLAEPPYNEQF
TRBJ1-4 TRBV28 ASSYGVHNEKLF
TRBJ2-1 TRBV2 ASTQNLAGNNEQF
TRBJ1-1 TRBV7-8 ASSSPGQGVGTEAF
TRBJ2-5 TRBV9 ASSVGGGMQETQY
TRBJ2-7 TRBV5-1 ASSSGVPSYEQY
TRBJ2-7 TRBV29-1 SVSTAYEQY
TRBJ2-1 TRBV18 ASFQTSGSNEQF
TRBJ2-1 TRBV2 ASSPTGTSGRSYEQF
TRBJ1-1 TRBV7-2 ASSFQGNTEAF
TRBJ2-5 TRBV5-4 ASSRPGLAGGGQETQY
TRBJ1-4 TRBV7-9 ASSLTGATNEKLF
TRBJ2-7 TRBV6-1 ASSEFREQY
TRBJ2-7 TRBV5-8 ASSLKGQTYEQY
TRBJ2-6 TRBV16 ASSQGSSGANVLT